Below are 27 T cell receptor beta chains sequenced from a single sample in a study of T-cell reconstitution after alpha-beta-depleted transplantation in children. Preparing the TCRbeta library involved the use of unique molecular identifiers. One entry per CDR3 protein results from TCRdb running MiXCR on the PCR reads. The sample contains under 450,000 distinct CDR3 sequences, roughly 15% of which appear only once. This material consisted of PBMCs, mostly from graft donor cells, taken 360 days after TCRalphabeta/CD19-depleted stem cell transplant. These TCRs come from a boy under two years old who had a stem cell transplant for Wiskott-Aldrich syndrome, so the T cells may come from the graft donor.

DNA for the CDR3: TGCAGCGTTGGACTAGCGGGGCCAGATACGCAGTATTTT. Residues: CSVGLAGPDTQYF. The rearrangement joins TRBV29-1 to TRBJ2-3; TRBD2 agrees at 11 bases. V lost 4 bases and J lost 4; bases outside the gene matches: 1. This CDR3 has 13 residues. Germline V gene lookup returns CDR1 SQVTM and CDR2 ANQGSEA.

This chain uses TRBV18 with TRBJ2-7; D may be TRBD1 (5 bases). V lost 0 bases to trimming and J lost 4 bases, with 19 bases between them. The length of the CDR3 is 17 residues. The V gene's germline CDR1 is KGHSH and CDR2 LQKENI. CDR3 DNA sequence: TGTGCCAGCTCACCACCCGGTGGTGGCAGGGTGCTATACGAGCAGTACTTC. Translating it yields CASSPPGGGRVLYEQYF.

This clonotype was counted only a few times. The J gene is TRBJ1-6, the V gene TRBV24-1; TRBD1 matches 7 bases. V lost 5 bases to trimming and J lost 8 bases; unmatched junction nucleotides: 2. CDR1 KGHDR and CDR2 SFDVKD come from the germline V gene. The CDR3 length is 13 residues. This CDR3 reads CATSATGDSPLHF. The DNA for the CDR3 is TGTGCCACCAGTGCTACAGGGGATTCACCCCTCCACTTT.

A few counts support this clonotype. The chain uses TRBV7-8 and TRBJ2-1; 7 positions match TRBD2. V was clipped by 5 bases and J by 5 bases; unmatched bases: 6. Germline V gives CDR1 SGHVS, CDR2 FQNEAQ. CDR3 size: 14 residues. The CDR3 nucleotides are TGTGCCAGCAGCCGCAGCGGGGTCCACAATGAGCAGTTCTTC. This encodes CASSRSGVHNEQFF.

Only a few counts were recorded for this clonotype. The genes are TRBV6-5 and TRBJ2-7, with D perhaps matching TRBD1 or TRBD2 (5 bases each). The germline gives CDR1 MNHEY, CDR2 SVGAGI. V was trimmed by 2 bases and J by 4 bases, leaving 15 bases between them. The CDR3 runs to 15 residues. CDR3 bases: TGTGCCAGCAGTTACGGTCCCCATGGGGGTTACGAGCAGTACTTC. Residues: CASSYGPHGGYEQYF.

This chain connects TRBV18 to TRBJ2-7, with D perhaps TRBD2 (5 bases). The CDR3 totals 13 residues. V was pared by 2 bases and J by 0 bases, with 5 bases between. Germline V lookup: CDR1 KGHSH, CDR2 LQKENI. The CDR3 loop reads CASSPEGSYEQYF. Written as DNA, the CDR3 is TGTGCCAGCTCACCAGAGGGCTCCTACGAGCAGTACTTC.

The chain has TRBV20-1 and TRBJ2-7; possible D gene TRBD2, 7 bases. Germline V lookup: CDR1 DFQATT, CDR2 SNEGSKA (reference sequence). With 6 bases removed from V and 2 bases from J, the gap between germline ends came to 20 bases. The CDR3 sequence is 15 residues long. The CDR3 loop reads CSANVRGGRTYEQYF. The DNA of the CDR3 is TGCAGTGCAAACGTGAGGGGGGGGAGGACCTACGAGCAGTACTTC.

This clonotype has just a few counts. J is TRBJ2-7 and V is TRBV10-3, with unresolved D. The CDR3 runs to 16 residues. From germline, CDR1 is ENHRY and CDR2 SYGVKD. With 0 bases removed from V and 3 bases from J, the gap between germline ends came to 15 bases. The CDR3 DNA is TGTGCCATCAGTGAGTCTTTACAGTCGGCTTTCTACGAGCAGTACTTC. It translates to CAISESLQSAFYEQYF.

In this sample, this clonotype turned up a few times. CDR3: CATTTGYTGELFF. CDR3 nucleotide sequence: TGTGCCACCACGACAGGGTACACCGGGGAGCTGTTTTTT. The rearrangement joins TRBV24-1 to TRBJ2-2; 7 nucleotides align to TRBD1. The trim removed 8 bases at V and 3 bases at J, leaving 2 bases unmatched. The CDR3 is 13 amino acids. The germline V gene encodes CDR1 KGHDR and CDR2 SFDVKD.

This clonotype has at least ten counts. This chain uses TRBV7-9 with TRBJ1-1, with no clear D. V was shortened by 4 bases and J by 3 bases, with 15 bases between the two germline ends. The CDR3 extends over 15 amino acids. CDR1 and CDR2 (germline): SEHNR, FQNEAQ (reference sequence). This CDR3 reads CASSYLGFEDTEAFF. DNA of the CDR3: TGTGCCAGCAGCTACTTAGGGTTTGAGGACACTGAAGCTTTCTTT.

The sample holds a few counts of this clonotype. This chain connects TRBV11-2 to TRBJ2-2; 15 positions agree with TRBD2. CDR1 is SGHAT, CDR2 FQNNGV, per germline. The CDR3 is 18 amino acids. J lost 3 bases, V lost 3 bases, and 5 bases had no gene match. The CDR3 nucleotides are TGTGCCAGCAGCTTCTTGGGACTAGCGGGGGGTTACACCGGGGAGCTGTTTTTT. Translated: CASSFLGLAGGYTGELFF.

The V and J genes are TRBV6-2 or TRBV6-3 and TRBJ2-5; perhaps TRBD1 as D (5 bases). V was shortened by 10 bases and J by 5 bases, with 20 bases between the two germline ends. This CDR3 contains 14 residues. Per the germline V gene, CDR1 is MNHEY and CDR2 is SVGEGT. The CDR3 here is CANKGFDPIETQYF. The CDR3 DNA follows: TGTGCCAACAAGGGGTTCGACCCGATTGAGACCCAGTACTTC.

This clonotype has just a few counts. The chain employs TRBV11-2 and TRBJ2-1; 8 bases are a match to TRBD2. The CDR3 runs 15 residues. Germline V gives CDR1 SGHAT, CDR2 FQNNGV. V gave up 4 bases and J gave up 7 bases; unmatched junction bases: 9. In DNA, the CDR3 is TGTGCCAGCAGCTACCCGGGAGGGCCGTGGAATGAGCAGTTCTTC. It yields the protein CASSYPGGPWNEQFF.

The J gene is TRBJ1-6, the V gene TRBV6-5; TRBD1 is a possible D gene (5 bases). Deletions cut 0 bases from V and 6 bases from J, with 9 bases between. The CDR3 spans 15 residues. Germline V gene data show CDR1 as MNHEY and CDR2 as SVGAGI. CDR3 DNA sequence: TGTGCCAGCAGTTACTCGTGGGACCTTAATTCACCCCTCCACTTT. Protein: CASSYSWDLNSPLHF.

The V gene is TRBV6-1, the J gene TRBJ1-1; D possibly corresponds to TRBD1 (5 bases). The CDR3 runs to 14 residues. Germline CDR1 is MNHNS and CDR2 is SASEGT. Between the trimmed V and J ends, which lost 4 bases and 5 bases, there was a span of 14 bases. Here the CDR3 reads CASSGKGRGTEAFF. CDR3 coding DNA: TGTGCCAGCAGTGGGAAGGGGCGAGGAACTGAAGCTTTCTTT.

This clonotype was picked up a small number of times. The DNA is omitted, as the CDR3 cannot be located on it reliably, and the CDR3 follows TCRdb's listing. This chain uses TRBV28 with TRBJ2-3; the listed D gene, TRBD2, was not tested against the DNA. Per the germline V gene, CDR1 is MDHEN and CDR2 is SYDVKM. The CDR3 region is 11 residues in length, termini included. The CDR3 reads CASSFGGGTDF.

The chain uses TRBV20-1 and TRBJ2-7; D uncertain. V was shortened by 3 bases and J by 1 base, with 10 bases between the two germline ends. Germline V gene data show CDR1 as DFQATT and CDR2 as SNEGSKA (reference sequence). The CDR3 length is 13 residues. The CDR3 nucleotides read TGCAGTGCTAGCTTACTGCCTTCCTACGAGCAGTACTTC. Protein sequence: CSASLLPSYEQYF.

The chain links TRBV7-8 to TRBJ2-7; D is perhaps TRBD1 or TRBD2 (5 bases each). The germline gives CDR1 SGHVS, CDR2 FQNEAQ. CDR3 length equals 12 residues. Trimming pared 2 bases from V and 7 bases from J, leaving 9 bases between. The CDR3 reads CASSLWGWEQYF. The CDR3 bases are TGTGCCAGCAGCTTATGGGGGTGGGAGCAGTACTTC. The variable domain in full, with the rest retrieved from reference TRBV7-8 and TRBJ2-7, is GAGVSQSPRYKVAKRGQDVALRCDPISGHVSLFWYQQALGQGPEFLTYFQNEAQLDKSGLPSDRFFAERPEGSVSTLKIQRTQQEDSAVYLCASSLWGWEQYFGPGTRLTVT.

This clonotype occurred many times. The junction departs from germline at one end; a sequencing error may be responsible. The chain combines TRBV5-1 with TRBJ2-7; TRBD2 aligns across 11 bases. Germline CDR1 SGHRS, CDR2 YFSETQ. The CDR3 totals 15 residues. The CDR3 DNA follows: TGTGCCAGCAGTCCAAGGACTAGCGGGTCCTACGAGCAGTACTTC. Encoded protein: CASSPRTSGSYEQYF.

The genes are TRBV5-1 and TRBJ1-1, with TRBD1 identical over 8 bases. V shed 6 bases and J 1 base; nucleotides not matched to a gene: 5. In germline, CDR1 is SGHRS, CDR2 YFSETQ. CDR3 length: 14 residues. This CDR3 reads CASTQGVANTEAFF. The CDR3 region has the DNA TGCGCCAGCACACAGGGGGTAGCGAACACTGAAGCTTTCTTT.

This clonotype was observed a handful of times. The chain employs TRBV7-9 and TRBJ1-4, with 10 bases lining up with TRBD1. This CDR3 spans 14 amino acids. Germline V gene lookup returns CDR1 SEHNR and CDR2 FQNEAQ (reference sequence). Germline trimming cut 5 bases from V and 8 bases from J; bases unmatched to any gene: 5. In nucleotides, the CDR3 is TGTGCCAGCAGCATAGACAGGGGGCGCGAAAAACTGTTTTTT. Protein: CASSIDRGREKLFF.

This clonotype was detected only a few times. The J gene is TRBJ2-3, the V gene TRBV20-1; 9 nucleotides match TRBD2. CDR1 and CDR2 (germline): DFQATT, SNEGSKA (reference sequence). This CDR3 has 15 amino acids. J lost 0 bases, V lost 4 bases, and 5 bases had no gene match. CDR3: CSATLAGPSTDTQYF. The CDR3 DNA sequence: TGCAGTGCTACCCTAGCGGGGCCTAGCACAGATACGCAGTATTTT.

This chain joins TRBV6-2 or TRBV6-3 and TRBJ2-1; TRBD2 matches at 16 bases. Trimming at V came to 6 bases and at J to 0 bases, leaving 11 bases not matched to a gene. This CDR3 comprises 20 residues. Germline loops: CDR1 MNHEY, CDR2 SVGEGT. CDR3 region: CASRPHPGLAGGFSYNEQFF. As DNA, the CDR3 is TGTGCCAGCAGACCCCACCCGGGACTAGCGGGAGGGTTCTCCTACAATGAGCAGTTCTTC.

This clonotype was seen just once. The junction departs from germline at one end; a sequencing error may be responsible. The rearrangement joins TRBV3-1 to TRBJ2-6; D might be TRBD1 (6 bases). Germline CDR1 reads LGHDT; CDR2 reads YNNKEL (reference sequence). This CDR3 region has 15 residues. The CDR3 spells CACSHRVTGANVLTF. In nucleotides, the CDR3 is TGTGCCTGCAGCCACAGGGTCACCGGGGCCAACGTCCTGACTTTC.

This clonotype was counted many times. V usage is TRBV20-1 and J usage is TRBJ2-2, with 7 positions matching TRBD2. V dropped 3 bases and J dropped 8; count of bases not matched to a gene: 6. CDR1 is DFQATT, CDR2 SNEGSKA, per germline (reference sequence). The CDR3 runs 13 residues. CDR3 in DNA: TGCAGTGCTAGCCGGGGGGAGCCTGGGGAGCTGTTTTTT. This sequence encodes CSASRGEPGELFF.

Many counts were recorded for this clonotype. This chain joins TRBV4-3 and TRBJ2-1; tentatively, D is TRBD2 (5 bases). Germline V gene sequence: CDR1 LGHNA, CDR2 YSLEER. Between the trimmed V and J ends, which lost 2 bases and 5 bases, there was a span of 13 bases. The CDR3 is 15 amino acids. The CDR3 DNA sequence: TGCGCCAGCAGCCAATCTAGCAGGTTCCACAATGAGCAGTTCTTC. This gives the protein CASSQSSRFHNEQFF.

This clonotype was seen only a few times. This chain uses TRBV5-1 with TRBJ2-7; TRBD2 matches 16 bases. CDR3 size: 17 residues. From germline, CDR1 is SGHRS and CDR2 YFSETQ. V was clipped by 4 bases and J by 0 bases; unmatched bases: 4. The chain's CDR3 is CASSLGLAGGTSYEQYF. The CDR3 DNA follows: TGCGCCAGCAGCCTGGGACTAGCGGGAGGGACCTCCTACGAGCAGTACTTC.